The next 11 T cell receptor beta chains were all read from a single sample in a study of T cell responses to AZD1222 COVID-19 vaccine. Data came from immunoSEQ multiplex PCR; TCRdb stores just in-frame clones and leaves some out. The sample carries around 130,000 clones, 93% recorded once. The starting material was peripheral blood, obtained on day 0 of AZD1222 vaccination. Receptors were obtained from an adult in good health.

J is TRBJ1-2 and V is TRBV6-5, with D maybe TRBD1 (5 bases). The CDR3 spans 15 residues. V lost 0 bases, J lost 1 base, and 9 bases lay in between. In germline, CDR1 is MNHEY, CDR2 SVGAGI. The CDR3 sequence: CASSYSTVLNYGYTF. In DNA form, the CDR3 reads TGTGCCAGCAGTTACTCGACAGTCCTTAACTATGGCTACACCTTC.

The CDR3 DNA sequence: TGTGCCAGCAATCGAATAGCGGACTACGAGCAGTACTTC. It yields the protein CASNRIADYEQYF. The rearrangement links TRBV28 to TRBJ2-7; D might be TRBD2 (6 bases). Germline V gene lookup returns CDR1 MDHEN and CDR2 SYDVKM. V gave up 7 bases and J gave up 3 bases, with 13 bases separating them. The CDR3 runs to 13 residues.

This clone has just a few counts. The chain couples TRBV28 to TRBJ1-3, with D perhaps TRBD1 (5 bases). V lost 5 bases, J lost 0 bases, and 8 bases lay in between. The CDR3 loop spans 14 amino acids. Germline lookup yields CDR1 MDHEN and CDR2 SYDVKM. The DNA for the CDR3 is TGTGCCAGCAGTCGGGACTTCTCTGGAAACACCATATATTTT. This encodes CASSRDFSGNTIYF.

J is TRBJ2-7 and V is TRBV5-4; perhaps TRBD1 as D (5 bases). Germline V gene sequence: CDR1 SGHNT, CDR2 YYREEE (reference sequence). The CDR3 is 15 residues long. V shed 2 bases and J shed 5 bases, with 17 bases lying between them. CDR3 amino acids: CASSLGQGRYDEQYF. The CDR3 nucleotides read TGTGCCAGCAGCTTAGGGCAGGGAAGGTATGACGAGCAGTACTTC.

The rearrangement joins TRBV10-2 to TRBJ1-2; unclear D gene. V was clipped by 0 bases and J by 3 bases, with 11 bases between them. The CDR3 covers 15 residues. Germline loops: CDR1 WSHSY, CDR2 SAAADI. CDR3 amino acids: CASSESGRTYYGYTF. CDR3 sequence (DNA): TGCGCCAGCAGTGAGTCTGGGCGGACCTACTATGGCTACACCTTC.

This clone was seen a handful of times. The rearrangement links TRBV11-2 to TRBJ2-7; D perhaps matches TRBD2 (6 bases). This CDR3 region has 14 residues. Looked up from germline, CDR1 is SGHAT and CDR2 is FQNNGV. Trimming took 6 bases from V and 3 from J, leaving 15 bases between them. CDR3 loop: CASRSPGLNYEQYF. In DNA, the CDR3 is TGTGCCAGCAGGTCACCGGGACTCAACTACGAGCAGTACTTC.

The chain joins TRBV14 to TRBJ1-1; D is unclear. Trimming cost V 3 bases and J 3 bases, with 8 bases left between them. The germline gives CDR1 SGHDN, CDR2 FVKESK. CDR3 length: 13 residues. The CDR3, as DNA: TGTGCCAGCAGCCACCACAGCGACACTGAAGCTTTCTTT. Translated, it gives CASSHHSDTEAFF.

This chain uses TRBV29-1 with TRBJ2-7; TRBD1 matches at 10 bases. Germline V gene lookup returns CDR1 SQVTM and CDR2 ANQGSEA. The CDR3 is 12 residues long. Trimming cost V 7 bases and J 3 bases; bases outside gene matches: 3. The CDR3 is CSAGQGIYEQYF. CDR3 in DNA: TGCAGCGCGGGACAGGGGATCTACGAGCAGTACTTC.

J is TRBJ2-6 and V is TRBV5-1; 7 bases map to TRBD2. This CDR3 contains 15 residues. Trimming at V came to 1 base and at J to 8 bases, leaving 6 bases not matched to a gene. Germline CDR1 and CDR2: SGHRS and YFSETQ. CDR3 loop: CASSLLEGGTNVLTF. The CDR3 region has the DNA TGCGCCAGCAGCTTGCTAGAGGGAGGGACCAACGTCCTGACTTTC.

The gene calls are TRBV29-1 and TRBJ2-3; D is undetermined. Trimming left V 3 bases short and J 2 bases short, with 9 bases between. CDR3 size: 13 residues. Per the germline V gene, CDR1 is SQVTM and CDR2 is ANQGSEA. As DNA, the CDR3 is TGCAGCGTTGACGTCGGATCCACAGATACGCAGTATTTT. Translation gives CSVDVGSTDTQYF.

V is TRBV10-3 and J is TRBJ2-7; D perhaps matches TRBD2 (6 bases). Trimming took 6 bases from V and 3 from J, leaving 15 bases between them. The CDR3 runs 14 residues. Germline V lookup: CDR1 ENHRY, CDR2 SYGVKD. CDR3 DNA: TGTGCCATCAGGGGGGACTCCCCTTACTACGAGCAGTACTTC. It translates to CAIRGDSPYYEQYF.